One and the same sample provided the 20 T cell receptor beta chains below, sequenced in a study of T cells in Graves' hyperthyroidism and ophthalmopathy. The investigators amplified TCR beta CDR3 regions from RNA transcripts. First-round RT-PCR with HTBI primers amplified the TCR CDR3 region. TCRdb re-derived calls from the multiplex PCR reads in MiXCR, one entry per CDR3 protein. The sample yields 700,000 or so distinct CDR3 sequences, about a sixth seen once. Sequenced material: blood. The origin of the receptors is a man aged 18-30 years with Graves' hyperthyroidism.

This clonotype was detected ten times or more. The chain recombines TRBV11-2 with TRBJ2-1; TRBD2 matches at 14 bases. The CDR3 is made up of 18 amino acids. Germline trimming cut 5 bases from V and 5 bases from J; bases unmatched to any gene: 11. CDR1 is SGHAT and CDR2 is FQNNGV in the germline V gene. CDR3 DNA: TGTGCCAGCAGCCGCAAGGCGGGACTAGCGGGAGAAGACAATGAGCAGTTCTTC. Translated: CASSRKAGLAGEDNEQFF.

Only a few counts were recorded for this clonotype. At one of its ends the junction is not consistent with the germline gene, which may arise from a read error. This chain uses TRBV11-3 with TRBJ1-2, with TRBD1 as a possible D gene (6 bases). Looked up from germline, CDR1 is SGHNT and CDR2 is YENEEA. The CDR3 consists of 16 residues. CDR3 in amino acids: CACSLAQGIPNYGYTF. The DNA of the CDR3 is TGTGCCTGCAGCTTAGCCCAGGGGATTCCTAACTATGGCTACACCTTC.

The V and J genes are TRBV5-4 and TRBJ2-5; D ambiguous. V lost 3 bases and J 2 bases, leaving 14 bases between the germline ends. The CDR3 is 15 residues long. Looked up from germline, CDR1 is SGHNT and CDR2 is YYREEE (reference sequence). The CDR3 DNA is TGTGCCAGCAGCTCCCCTACCCAAGGTCAAGAGACCCAGTACTTC. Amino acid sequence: CASSSPTQGQETQYF.

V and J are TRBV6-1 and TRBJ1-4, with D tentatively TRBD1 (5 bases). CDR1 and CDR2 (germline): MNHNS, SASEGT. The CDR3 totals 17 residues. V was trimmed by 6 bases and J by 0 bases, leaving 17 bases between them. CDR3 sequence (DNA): TGTGCCAGCAGAGACAGAACCGGAATAGCAACTAATGAAAAACTGTTTTTT. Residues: CASRDRTGIATNEKLFF.

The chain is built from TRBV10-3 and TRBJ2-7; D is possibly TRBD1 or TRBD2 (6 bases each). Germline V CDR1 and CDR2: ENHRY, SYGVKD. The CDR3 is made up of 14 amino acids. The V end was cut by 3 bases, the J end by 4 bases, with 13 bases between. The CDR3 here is CAISDGGQGYEQYF. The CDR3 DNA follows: TGTGCCATCAGTGATGGGGGGCAGGGGTACGAGCAGTACTTC.

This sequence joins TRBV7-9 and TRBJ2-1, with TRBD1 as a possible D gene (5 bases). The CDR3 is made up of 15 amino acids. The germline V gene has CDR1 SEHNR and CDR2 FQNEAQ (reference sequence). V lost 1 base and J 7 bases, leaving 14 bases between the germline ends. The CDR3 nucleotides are TGTGCCAGCAGCTTAGGCCCAAGGGGAACTAATGAGCAGTTCTTC. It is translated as CASSLGPRGTNEQFF. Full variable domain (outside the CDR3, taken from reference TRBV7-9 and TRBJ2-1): DTGVSQNPRHKITKRGQNVTFRCDPISEHNRLYWYRQTLGQGPEFLTYFQNEAQLEKSRLLSDRFSAERPKGSFSTLEIQRTEQGDSAMYLCASSLGPRGTNEQFFGPGTRLTVL.

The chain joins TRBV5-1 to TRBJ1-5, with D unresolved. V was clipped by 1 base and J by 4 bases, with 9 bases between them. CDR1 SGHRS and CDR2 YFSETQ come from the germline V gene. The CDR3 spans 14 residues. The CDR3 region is CASSLWQNNQPQHF. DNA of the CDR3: TGCGCCAGCAGCTTGTGGCAGAATAATCAGCCCCAGCATTTT.

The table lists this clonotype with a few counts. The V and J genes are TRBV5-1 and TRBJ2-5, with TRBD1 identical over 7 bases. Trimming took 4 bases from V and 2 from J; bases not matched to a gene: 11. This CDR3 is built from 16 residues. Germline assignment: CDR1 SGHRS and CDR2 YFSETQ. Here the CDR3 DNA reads TGCGCCAGCAGCCCCTTTAGGTCCAGGGGGCAAGAGACCCAGTACTTC. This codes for CASSPFRSRGQETQYF.

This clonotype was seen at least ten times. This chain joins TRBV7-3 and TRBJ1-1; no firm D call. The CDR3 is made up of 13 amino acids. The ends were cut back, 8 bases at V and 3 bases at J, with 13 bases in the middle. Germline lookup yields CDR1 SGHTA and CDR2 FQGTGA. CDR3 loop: CASSYTRDTEAFF. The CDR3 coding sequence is TGTGCCAGCTCCTACACCCGGGACACTGAAGCTTTCTTT.

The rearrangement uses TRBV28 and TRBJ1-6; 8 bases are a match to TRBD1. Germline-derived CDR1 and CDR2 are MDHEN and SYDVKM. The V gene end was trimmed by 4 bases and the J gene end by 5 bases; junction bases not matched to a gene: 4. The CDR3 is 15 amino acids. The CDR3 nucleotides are TGTGCCAGCAGTTCTCTGACAGGGGATAATTCACCCCTCCACTTT. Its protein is CASSSLTGDNSPLHF. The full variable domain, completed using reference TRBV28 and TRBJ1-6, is DVKVTQSSRYLVKRTGEKVFLECVQDMDHENMFWYRQDPGLGLRLIYFSYDVKMKEKGDIPEGYSVSREKKERFSLILESASTNQTSMYLCASSSLTGDNSPLHFGNGTRLTVT.

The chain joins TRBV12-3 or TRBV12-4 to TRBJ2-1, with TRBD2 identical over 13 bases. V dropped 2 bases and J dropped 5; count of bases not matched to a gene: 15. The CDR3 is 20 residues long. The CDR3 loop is CASSLSLIRTSGSSNNEQFF. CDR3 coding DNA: TGTGCCAGCAGTTTATCGCTGATCCGGACTAGCGGGAGTAGCAACAATGAGCAGTTCTTC.

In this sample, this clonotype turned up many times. CDR3 coding DNA: TGTGCCAGCAGCACCGGGACAGGGTCTTTCGAGCAGTACTTC. Protein product: CASSTGTGSFEQYF. V usage is TRBV27 and J usage is TRBJ2-7; 9 bases are a match to TRBD1. The length of the CDR3 is 14 residues. The trim removed 6 bases at V and 6 bases at J, leaving 9 bases unmatched. Germline V CDR1 and CDR2: MNHEY, SMNVEV (reference sequence).

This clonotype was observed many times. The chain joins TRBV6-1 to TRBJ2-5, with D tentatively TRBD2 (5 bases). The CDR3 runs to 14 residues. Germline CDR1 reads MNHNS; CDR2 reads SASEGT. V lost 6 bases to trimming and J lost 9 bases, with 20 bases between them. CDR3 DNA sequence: TGTGCCAGCAGAGAGCTGGCCTCAACCGGGGCCCAGTACTTC. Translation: CASRELASTGAQYF.

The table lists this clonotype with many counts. CDR3 region: CASNGPRELFF. CDR3 nucleotides: TGTGCCAGCAATGGGCCCAGAGAGCTGTTTTTT. The chain links TRBV28 to TRBJ2-2; no clear D gene. CDR1 is MDHEN and CDR2 is SYDVKM in the germline V gene. The CDR3 sequence is 11 residues long. V lost 7 bases and J 11 bases, leaving 11 bases between the germline ends.

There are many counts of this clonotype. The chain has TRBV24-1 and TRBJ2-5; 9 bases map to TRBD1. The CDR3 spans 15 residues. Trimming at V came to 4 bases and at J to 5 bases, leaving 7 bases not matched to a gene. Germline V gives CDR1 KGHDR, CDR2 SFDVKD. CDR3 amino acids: CATSDGGTGLETQYF. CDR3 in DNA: TGTGCCACCAGTGACGGGGGGACAGGGTTGGAGACCCAGTACTTC.

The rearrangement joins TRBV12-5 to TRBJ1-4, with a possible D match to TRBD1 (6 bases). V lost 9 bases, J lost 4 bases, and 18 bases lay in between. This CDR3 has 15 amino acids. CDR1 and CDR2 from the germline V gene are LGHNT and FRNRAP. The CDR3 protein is CASNRGRGLNEKLFF. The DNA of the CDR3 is TGTGCTAGCAACCGGGGCAGGGGACTTAATGAAAAACTGTTTTTT.

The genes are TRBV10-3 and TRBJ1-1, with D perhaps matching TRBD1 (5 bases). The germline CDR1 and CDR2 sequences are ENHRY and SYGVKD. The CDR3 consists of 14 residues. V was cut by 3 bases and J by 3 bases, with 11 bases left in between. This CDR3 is CAISETRGDTEAFF. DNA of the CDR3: TGTGCCATCAGTGAAACTCGGGGCGACACTGAAGCTTTCTTT.

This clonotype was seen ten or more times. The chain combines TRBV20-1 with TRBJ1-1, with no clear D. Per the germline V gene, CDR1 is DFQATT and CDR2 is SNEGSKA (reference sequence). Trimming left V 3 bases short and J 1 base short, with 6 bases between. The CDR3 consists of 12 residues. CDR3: CSASFWNTEAFF. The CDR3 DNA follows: TGCAGTGCTAGTTTCTGGAACACTGAAGCTTTCTTT.

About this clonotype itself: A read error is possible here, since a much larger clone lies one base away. CDR3: CASSRAEVVHEQFF. DNA of the CDR3: TGTGCCAGCAGCCGAGCGGAAGTGGTCCATGAGCAGTTCTTC. J is TRBJ2-1 and V is TRBV11-3; perhaps TRBD2 as D (5 bases). Germline-derived CDR1 and CDR2 are SGHNT and YENEEA. The CDR3 sequence is 14 residues long. Trimming pared 5 bases from V and 8 bases from J, leaving 16 bases between.

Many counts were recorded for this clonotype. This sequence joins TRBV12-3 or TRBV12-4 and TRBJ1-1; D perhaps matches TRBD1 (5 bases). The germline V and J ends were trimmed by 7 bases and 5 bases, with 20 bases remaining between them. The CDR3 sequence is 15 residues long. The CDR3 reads CASNGQGAPGTEAFF. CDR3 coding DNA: TGTGCCAGCAACGGACAAGGGGCCCCGGGTACTGAAGCTTTCTTT.